This TCR beta chain derives from a study of blood T cell repertoires in COVID-19. The study recruited people aged 18 to 89 years across roughly 25 US areas. This CDR3 spans 13 amino acids. Trimming shortened V by 4 bases and J by 0 bases, and 6 bases separated the two germline ends. Produced via immunoSEQ multiplex PCR; TCRdb's table is partial and in-frame only. This table holds 250,000 or so clones, around 90% found once. Sequencing was carried out using PBMCs or T cells enriched from blood (not recorded which). This TCR was sampled from a woman aged 50 to 65 who had recovered from COVID-19. The chain carries TRBV12-3 or TRBV12-4 and TRBJ1-1; D unresolved. DNA for the CDR3: TGTGCCAGCAGTTCCCAGATGAACACTGAAGCTTTCTTT. It encodes CASSSQMNTEAFF.